The sample holds a few counts of the clone carrying this T cell receptor (beta chain). Its antigen is currently unknown. Only in-frame clones appear in the TCRdb table, and some are missing; sequencing was by immunoSEQ multiplex PCR. The sample yields approximately 24,000 clones, about three quarters seen once. The entry originates in a study of a mutant IDH1 vaccine in newly diagnosed glioma. Study-wide background: Patients, over weeks 1, 3, 5, 7, 11, 15, 19 and 23, received a total of eight vaccinations.

The time point denotes: week 5, during vaccination. Every vaccine dose comprised 300 ug of mutant IDH1 20-mer peptide plus topical imiquimod. The clonotype comes from a man in his forties with glioma. The specimen was PBMCs, collected from a glioma patient whose treatment included an IDH1 peptide vaccine.

The CDR3 loop reads CASTLDRAYQHF. For the CDR3, the DNA is TGTGCCAGCACCTTAGACCGGGCCTACCAGCATTTT. The V and J genes are TRBV6-6 and TRBJ1-5; D is uncertain. Trimming took 7 bases from V and 12 from J, leaving 16 bases between them. This CDR3 spans 12 amino acids. Germline CDR1 reads MNHNY; CDR2 reads SVGAGI (reference sequence).